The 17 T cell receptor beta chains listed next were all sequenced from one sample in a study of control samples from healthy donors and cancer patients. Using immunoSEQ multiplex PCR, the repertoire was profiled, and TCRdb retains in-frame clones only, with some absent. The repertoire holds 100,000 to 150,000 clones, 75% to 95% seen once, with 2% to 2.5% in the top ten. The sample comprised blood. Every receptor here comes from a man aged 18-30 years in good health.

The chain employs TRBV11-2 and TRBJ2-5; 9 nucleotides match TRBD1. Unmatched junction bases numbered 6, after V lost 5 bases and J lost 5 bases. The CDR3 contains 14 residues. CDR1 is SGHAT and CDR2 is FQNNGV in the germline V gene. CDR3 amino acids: CASSTRQGGETQYF. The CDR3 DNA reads TGTGCCAGCAGCACCCGACAGGGGGGGGAGACCCAGTACTTC. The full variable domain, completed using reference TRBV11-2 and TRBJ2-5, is EAGVAQSPRYKIIEKRQSVAFWCNPISGHATLYWYQQILGQGPKLLIQFQNNGVVDDSQLPKDRFSAERLKGVDSTLKIQPAKLEDSAVYLCASSTRQGGETQYFGPGTRLLVL.

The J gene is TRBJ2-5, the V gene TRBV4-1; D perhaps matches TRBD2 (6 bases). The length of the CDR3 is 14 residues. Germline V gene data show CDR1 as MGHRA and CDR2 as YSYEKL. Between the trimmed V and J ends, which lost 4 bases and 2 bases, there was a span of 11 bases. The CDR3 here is CASSRLGLQETQYF. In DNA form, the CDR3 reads TGCGCCAGCAGCCGTCTGGGACTTCAAGAGACCCAGTACTTC.

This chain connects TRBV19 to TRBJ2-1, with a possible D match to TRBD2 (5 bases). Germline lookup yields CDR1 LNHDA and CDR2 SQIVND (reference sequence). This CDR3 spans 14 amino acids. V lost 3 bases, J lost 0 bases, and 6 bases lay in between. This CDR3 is CASSITSSYNEQFF. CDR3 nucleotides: TGTGCCAGTAGTATTACTAGCTCCTACAATGAGCAGTTCTTC.

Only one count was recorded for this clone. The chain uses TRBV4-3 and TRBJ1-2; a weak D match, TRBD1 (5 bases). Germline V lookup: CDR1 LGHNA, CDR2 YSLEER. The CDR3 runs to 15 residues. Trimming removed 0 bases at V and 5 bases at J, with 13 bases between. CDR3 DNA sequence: TGCGCCAGCAGCCAAGATGGTGGGGGGTGGTATGGCTACACCTTC. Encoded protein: CASSQDGGGWYGYTF.

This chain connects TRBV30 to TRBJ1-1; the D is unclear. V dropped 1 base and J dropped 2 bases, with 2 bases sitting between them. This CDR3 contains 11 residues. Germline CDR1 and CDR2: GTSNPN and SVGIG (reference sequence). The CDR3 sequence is CAWSDNTEAFF. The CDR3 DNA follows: TGTGCCTGGAGTGATAACACTGAAGCTTTCTTT.

CDR3 residues: CASSLGGDNQPQHF. The DNA for the CDR3 is TGTGCCAGCAGCTTAGGAGGGGACAATCAGCCCCAGCATTTT. The chain couples TRBV13 to TRBJ1-5; possible D gene TRBD1, 5 bases. V was pared by 0 bases and J by 3 bases, with 6 bases between. Germline V CDR1 and CDR2: PRHDT, FYEKMQ (reference sequence). The CDR3 sequence is 14 residues long.

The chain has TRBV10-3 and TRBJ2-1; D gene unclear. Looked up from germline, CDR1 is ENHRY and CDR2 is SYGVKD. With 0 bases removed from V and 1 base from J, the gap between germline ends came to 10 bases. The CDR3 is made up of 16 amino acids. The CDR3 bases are TGTGCCATCAGTGAGTCGGTGGCAGGTTCCTACAATGAGCAGTTCTTC. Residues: CAISESVAGSYNEQFF.

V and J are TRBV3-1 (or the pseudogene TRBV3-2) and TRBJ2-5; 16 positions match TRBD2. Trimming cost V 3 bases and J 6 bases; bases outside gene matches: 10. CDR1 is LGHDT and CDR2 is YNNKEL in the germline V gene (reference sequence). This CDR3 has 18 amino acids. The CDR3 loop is CASSHGTSGGAYGKTQYF. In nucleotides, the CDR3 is TGTGCCAGCAGCCATGGGACTAGCGGGGGGGCCTATGGAAAGACCCAGTACTTC.

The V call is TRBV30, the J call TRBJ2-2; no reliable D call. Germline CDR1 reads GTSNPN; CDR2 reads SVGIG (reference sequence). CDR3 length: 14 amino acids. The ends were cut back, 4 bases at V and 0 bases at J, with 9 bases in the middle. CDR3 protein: CAWKRNPNTGELFF. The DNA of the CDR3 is TGTGCCTGGAAAAGGAATCCGAACACCGGGGAGCTGTTTTTT.

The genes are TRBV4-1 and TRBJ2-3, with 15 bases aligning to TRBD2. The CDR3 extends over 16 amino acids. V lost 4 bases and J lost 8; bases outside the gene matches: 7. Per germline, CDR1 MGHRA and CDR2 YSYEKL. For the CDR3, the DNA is TGCGCCAGCAGCCCCGGACTAGCGGGGGGGCCGGGTACGCAGTATTTT. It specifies CASSPGLAGGPGTQYF.

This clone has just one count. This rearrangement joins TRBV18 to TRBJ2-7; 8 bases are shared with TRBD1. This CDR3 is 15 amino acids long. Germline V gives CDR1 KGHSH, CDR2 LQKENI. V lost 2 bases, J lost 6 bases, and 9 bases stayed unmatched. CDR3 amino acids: CASSPGQGRQREQYV. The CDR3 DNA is TGTGCCAGCTCACCAGGACAGGGAAGGCAACGCGAGCAGTACGTC.

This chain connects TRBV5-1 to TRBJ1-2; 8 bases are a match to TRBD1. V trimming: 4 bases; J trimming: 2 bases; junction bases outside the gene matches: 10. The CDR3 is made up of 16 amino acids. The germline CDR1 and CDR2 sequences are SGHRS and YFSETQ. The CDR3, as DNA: TGCGCCAGCAGCCTGGTCCGAGCAGGGGGCAACTATGGCTACACCTTC. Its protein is CASSLVRAGGNYGYTF.

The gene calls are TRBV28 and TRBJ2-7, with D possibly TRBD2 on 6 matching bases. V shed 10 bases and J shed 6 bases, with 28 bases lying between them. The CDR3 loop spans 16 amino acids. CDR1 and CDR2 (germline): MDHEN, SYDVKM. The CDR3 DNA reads TGTGCCACCCGACAACGATTTACCGCGGGGCCTCTCGAGCAGTACGTC. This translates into CATRQRFTAGPLEQYV.

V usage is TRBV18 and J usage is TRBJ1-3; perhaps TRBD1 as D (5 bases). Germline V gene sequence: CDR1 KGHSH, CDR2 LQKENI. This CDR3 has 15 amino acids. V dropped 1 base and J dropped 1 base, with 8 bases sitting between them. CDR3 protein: CASSPLDSSGNTIYF. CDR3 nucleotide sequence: TGTGCCAGCTCACCACTCGACAGTTCTGGAAACACCATATATTTT.

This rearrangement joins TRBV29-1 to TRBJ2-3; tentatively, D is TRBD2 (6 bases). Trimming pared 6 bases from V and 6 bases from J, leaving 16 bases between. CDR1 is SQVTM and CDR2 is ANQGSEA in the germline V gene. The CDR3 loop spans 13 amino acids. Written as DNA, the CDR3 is TGCAGCGTGGACCCCCCAAGCGGGGATACGCAGTATTTT. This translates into CSVDPPSGDTQYF.

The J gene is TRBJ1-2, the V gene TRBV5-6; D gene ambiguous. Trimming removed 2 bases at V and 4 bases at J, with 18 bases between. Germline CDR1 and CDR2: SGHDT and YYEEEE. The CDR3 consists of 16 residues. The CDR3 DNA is TGTGCCAGCAGCTTAACGAAGGGTGACCCCCTCTATGGCTACACCTTC. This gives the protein CASSLTKGDPLYGYTF.

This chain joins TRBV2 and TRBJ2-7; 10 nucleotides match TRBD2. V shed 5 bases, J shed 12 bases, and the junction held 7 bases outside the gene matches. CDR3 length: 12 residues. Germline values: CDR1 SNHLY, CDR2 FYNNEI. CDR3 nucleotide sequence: TGTGCCAGCAGTCCAACTAGCGGGGCGGTGTACTTC. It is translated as CASSPTSGAVYF.